A selection of T cell receptor beta chains follows, all from one sample in a study of PD-L1 blockade in urothelial cancer. Sequenced by immunoSEQ multiplex PCR; TCRdb stores in-frame clones only, minus some. The data hold around 120,000 clones, with roughly 90% observed a single time. The source material was PBMCs, sampled around atezolizumab (anti-PD-L1) treatment. The receptors shown here come from a man between 60 and 75 years old with urothelial cancer. Each CDR3 is given with its conserved first and last residue. A D gene is named only where the DNA matches it firmly. Clone size is given for some rows only: seen once, a few or many times, or a class if the clone is expanded.

>TRBV12-2|-|TRBJ1-1|-
CASRLRAPKAFF
TGTGCAAGTCGCCTACGTGCACCGAAAGCTTTCTTT
>TRBV23-1|-|TRBJ1-2|-
CASSQFSQGEYGYTF
TGCGCCAGCAGTCAATTTTCTCAGGGTGAATATGGCTACACCTTC
>TRBV19|-|TRBJ1-5|-
CASSMPESNQPQHF
TGTGCCAGTAGTATGCCTGAGAGCAATCAGCCCCAGCATTTT
>TRBV28|-|TRBJ2-6|-
CASSLQGSGANVLTF
TGTGCCAGCAGTTTGCAGGGTTCTGGGGCCAACGTCCTGACTTTC
>TRBV10-3|TRBD1|TRBJ1-2|-
CATGQDLNYGYTF
TGTGCCACGGGACAGGATCTTAACTATGGCTACACCTTC
>TRBV6-1|-|TRBJ1-5|-
CASSDVQGREPQHF
TGTGCCAGCAGTGACGTACAGGGTCGGGAGCCCCAGCATTTT
>TRBV30|TRBD1|TRBJ1-2|-
CAWSGGTGGYGYTF
TGTGCCTGGAGTGGGGGGACAGGGGGCTATGGCTACACCTTC
>TRBV28|-|TRBJ2-2|once
CATMWAGLTGELFF
TGTGCCACCATGTGGGCAGGGCTCACCGGGGAGCTGTTTTTT
>TRBV7-2|TRBD2|TRBJ2-3|-
CASSPRLAGGYTQYF
TGTGCCAGCAGCCCACGACTAGCGGGGGGCTATACGCAGTATTTT
>TRBV5-1|TRBD1|TRBJ1-1|-
CASSSRPHRGREAEAFF
TGCGCCAGCAGCTCTCGTCCCCACAGGGGGCGCGAAGCTGAAGCTTTCTTT
>TRBV5-1|TRBD1|TRBJ2-3|-
CASSTGQGADTQYF
TGCGCCAGCAGCACGGGACAGGGGGCGGATACGCAGTATTTT
>TRBV7-2|TRBD1|TRBJ2-4|-
CASSFDRVAIQYF
TGTGCCAGCAGCTTCGACAGGGTGGCCATTCAGTACTTC
>TRBV28|-|TRBJ2-2|-
CASQENTGELFF
TGTGCCAGCCAGGAGAACACCGGGGAGCTGTTTTTT
>TRBV6-4|TRBD2|TRBJ2-7|few
CASSAASGGRYEQYF
TGTGCCAGCAGCGCGGCTAGCGGGGGGCGCTACGAGCAGTACTTC
>TRBV7-9|-|TRBJ1-1|-
CASSLGGDTEAFF
TGTGCCAGCAGCTTAGGGGGGGACACTGAAGCTTTCTTT
>TRBV30|-|TRBJ1-1|few
CAWSGHTRMNTEAFF
TGTGCCTGGAGTGGCCACACCCGCATGAACACTGAAGCTTTCTTT
>TRBV7-2|TRBD2|TRBJ2-5|-
CASTGAGGETQYF
TGTGCCAGCACAGGGGCGGGGGGTGAGACCCAGTACTTC
>TRBV18|-|TRBJ2-5|-
CASSPRRSQETQYF
TGTGCCAGCTCACCACGGAGGAGCCAAGAGACCCAGTACTTC
>TRBV18|TRBD2|TRBJ2-2|-
CASSPPGLRNTGELFF
TGTGCCAGCTCACCACCGGGACTACGGAACACCGGGGAGCTGTTTTTT
>TRBV19|-|TRBJ2-2|-
CASSTYTGELFF
TGTGCCAGTAGTACGTATACCGGGGAGCTGTTTTTT
>TRBV29-1|TRBD1|TRBJ2-7|-
CSVEGWTGLHYEQYF
TGCAGCGTTGAAGGGTGGACAGGGCTCCACTACGAGCAGTACTTC
>TRBV5-1|-|TRBJ1-2|-
CASSLGGGSYGYTF
TGCGCCAGCAGCTTGGGCGGGGGAAGCTATGGCTACACCTTC
>TRBV5-4|TRBD2|TRBJ2-3|few
CASSPNSGSRTDTQYF
TGTGCCAGCAGCCCCAATAGCGGGAGTAGGACAGATACGCAGTATTTT
>TRBV29-1|TRBD2|TRBJ2-1|-
CSVVGREDFYNEQFF
TGCAGCGTTGTAGGGCGGGAGGATTTCTACAATGAGCAGTTCTTC
>TRBV6-1|-|TRBJ2-6|-
CATYSGANVLTF
TGTGCCACCTACTCTGGGGCCAACGTCCTGACTTTC
>TRBV28|-|TRBJ1-2|-
CASTPGLSYGYTF
TGTGCCAGCACACCAGGACTGAGCTATGGCTACACCTTC
>TRBV18|TRBD1|TRBJ2-7|-
CASSPGTGSSYEQYF
TGTGCCAGCTCTCCCGGGACAGGGTCTTCCTACGAGCAGTACTTC
>TRBV15|TRBD2|TRBJ2-1|-
CATSSRRRSGRPNNEQFF
TGTGCCACCAGCAGCCGACGAAGGAGCGGGAGGCCAAACAATGAGCAGTTCTTC
>TRBV4-2|-|TRBJ2-7|-
CASSQGRGREGRANEQYF
TGTGCCAGCAGCCAAGGGCGGGGTCGAGAGGGAAGGGCGAACGAGCAGTACTTC
>TRBV11-2|TRBD1|TRBJ1-2|-
CASSYQPPGQGFYGYTF
TGTGCCAGCAGCTACCAACCTCCGGGACAGGGATTCTATGGCTACACCTTC
>TRBV19|TRBD1|TRBJ2-1|-
CASSTTGTGYNEQFF
TGTGCCAGTAGTACTACCGGGACAGGATACAATGAGCAGTTCTTC
>TRBV5-1|-|TRBJ2-3|-
CASSAQHPDTQYF
TGCGCCAGCAGCGCACAACACCCAGATACGCAGTATTTT
>TRBV5-1|-|TRBJ1-1|-
CASSLGQGYMNTEAFF
TGCGCCAGCAGCTTGGGTCAGGGATACATGAACACTGAAGCTTTCTTT
>TRBV7-3|TRBD2|TRBJ2-1|-
CASSPGLGPAEQFF
TGTGCCAGCAGCCCGGGACTAGGGCCCGCTGAGCAGTTCTTC
>TRBV7-3|-|TRBJ1-2|-
CASSLEGNYGYTF
TGTGCCAGCAGCCTAGAGGGAAACTATGGCTACACCTTC
>TRBV6-5|TRBD2|TRBJ2-1|-
CASSYSGGRADEQFF
TGTGCCAGCAGTTACTCGGGCGGGAGGGCCGATGAGCAGTTCTTC